The clone carrying this TCR beta chain counts as medium-sized by frequency. This CDR3 is 15 amino acids long. Germline values: CDR1 SGHNT, CDR2 YYREEE (reference sequence). The method, 5' RACE with UMI labels, was used to prepare the TRB cDNA libraries. TCRdb re-called the 5' RACE reads; every CDR3 protein appears as one record, without DNA. The sample has several thousand distinct CDR3 sequences. This sample stems from a study of CXCR3-negative and CXCR3-positive naive CD8 T cells. The sequence was obtained from a human donor in good health. Some clones in this sample may be carry-over from other donors' samples. V and J are TRBV5-4 and TRBJ2-1; TCRdb's D gene call, TRBD1, goes unchecked for lack of DNA. Sequenced material: naive CXCR3- CD8+ T cells from blood. Sample subset: CD45RO-CCR7+CD27+CD95- naive CD8+ T cells lacking CXCR3 (TNR3-). Here the CDR3 reads CASSYFGQGRSEQFF.